This T cell receptor (beta chain) was sequenced for a study of human T cells and chemical hapten exposure. At the level of the study: Variability of per-sample TCR yields stemmed mainly from small differences in pooled library volume.

This clonotype was recorded at least ten times. Its target is not known. This CDR3 is built from 13 residues. Overall study results and limits: There was no change with DPC sensitization in TCRs above 1 in 1000 frequency.

For the library, individual cDNA molecules each received unique molecular identifiers. In the source study's methods: A per-sample median of around 100,000 TCRs was observed, with a range of about 20,000 to 700,000. One entry per CDR3 protein results from TCRdb running MiXCR on the RACE reads. These V and J calls are TCRdb output, not the study's own analysis. The data contain tens of thousands of distinct CDR3 sequences, less than 4.5% of them singletons. Indicated time point: healthy volunteer bleed at 2 weeks. Total RNA was isolated from whole blood that had not been fractionated. The V call is TRBV21-1, the J call TRBJ1-5; TRBD1 is taken as the D call from the table, unchecked against the DNA. TRBV21-1 is marked as a pseudogene. The sample taken for sequencing was whole blood. This sequence originates from a human donor in good health. Some clones in this sample may be carry-over from other donors' samples. The CDR3 is CAPNGGRHQPQHF. The CDR3 nucleotides read TGTGCCCCCAACGGGGGGCGGCATCAGCCCCAGCATTTT.